One and the same sample provided the 22 T cell receptor beta chains below, sequenced in a study of T-cell memory formation after mild COVID-19 (dated by TCRdb to the early 2020s). The library was generated by 5' RACE. TCRdb names Illumina NovaSeq 6000 as the instrument used. TCRdb's own reprocessing of the public reads used fastp at Q25 and MiXCR and kept productive beta chains. Rows matching on CDR3 protein sequence are summarized as one entry with the most common DNA and genes. The sample table contains 300,000 to 400,000 distinct CDR3 sequences; only one count was recorded for about an eighth of them. The leading ten clones occupy approximately 21% of the sample. Sequencing was performed on PBMCs or a T cell subset sorted from them (not recorded which). Receptors originate from a man between 18 and 29 years old who had mild COVID-19 (a few samples of this study predate the infection). The sample titles of this study are shuffled in the database, so cell type and time point are left out; the donor was told from shared clones.

The chain couples TRBV9 to TRBJ2-3, with D hard to call. Trimming pared 2 bases from V and 1 base from J, leaving 11 bases between. The CDR3 runs 15 residues. From germline, CDR1 is SGDLS and CDR2 YYNGEE. The CDR3 loop is CASSVRHLRTDTQYF. Here the CDR3 DNA reads TGTGCCAGCAGCGTTCGCCACCTACGCACAGATACGCAGTATTTT.

The chain couples TRBV20-1 to TRBJ2-1; the match to TRBD2 covers 11 bases. Germline trimming cut 0 bases from V and 0 bases from J; bases unmatched to any gene: 4. CDR3 length: 17 residues. Germline V gives CDR1 DFQATT, CDR2 SNEGSKA (reference sequence). In nucleotides, the CDR3 is TGCAGTGCTAGAGACGTAGCGGGGGGGATCTCCTACAATGAGCAGTTCTTC. Residues: CSARDVAGGISYNEQFF.

This chain connects TRBV4-1 to TRBJ2-6; no clear D gene. Germline V gene lookup returns CDR1 MGHRA and CDR2 YSYEKL. Trimming pared 4 bases from V and 0 bases from J, leaving 7 bases between. CDR3 length equals 15 residues. CDR3 DNA sequence: TGCGCCAGCAGCCTGACCGCCTCTGGGGCCAACGTCCTGACTTTC. It specifies CASSLTASGANVLTF.

The chain has TRBV4-2 and TRBJ2-5, with TRBD1 identical over 8 bases. CDR1 LGHNA and CDR2 YNFKEQ come from the germline V gene. V shed 3 bases and J 5 bases; nucleotides not matched to a gene: 5. CDR3 size: 14 residues. CDR3: CASSQDRVRETQYF. The CDR3 region has the DNA TGTGCCAGCAGCCAGGACAGGGTTCGGGAGACCCAGTACTTC.

At least ten counts were recorded for this clonotype. The chain couples TRBV2 to TRBJ2-2, with D unclear. CDR1 and CDR2 from the germline V gene are SNHLY and FYNNEI. Trimming took 2 bases from V and 4 from J, leaving 5 bases between them. CDR3 size: 13 residues. The CDR3 region is CASSELGTGELFF. CDR3 bases: TGTGCCAGCAGTGAACTGGGCACCGGGGAGCTGTTTTTT.

In this sample, this clonotype turned up a few times. The CDR3 here is CATSAFHDEQFF. The DNA of the CDR3 is TGTGCCACCAGTGCCTTCCACGATGAGCAGTTCTTC. This chain uses TRBV24-1 with TRBJ2-1; unclear D gene. CDR1 and CDR2 from the germline V gene are KGHDR and SFDVKD. This CDR3 is 12 amino acids long. V dropped 5 bases and J dropped 8 bases, with 9 bases sitting between them.

The rearrangement links TRBV7-2 to TRBJ2-2; 8 bases align to TRBD1. Germline V gene data show CDR1 as SGHTA and CDR2 as FQGNSA. The length of the CDR3 is 18 residues. Trimming at V came to 3 bases and at J to 5 bases, leaving 14 bases not matched to a gene. The CDR3, as DNA: TGTGCCAGCAGCTTGAGTCTCAGGGGGCGTGTTGGGACCGGGGAGCTGTTTTTT. This sequence encodes CASSLSLRGRVGTGELFF.

The gene calls are TRBV4-1 and TRBJ1-1, with D tentatively TRBD1 (6 bases). This CDR3 has 16 residues. The germline V and J ends were trimmed by 2 bases and 0 bases, with 13 bases remaining between them. The germline CDR1 and CDR2 sequences are MGHRA and YSYEKL. Written as DNA, the CDR3 is TGCGCCAGCAGCCAAAGCTTGGCAGGGGTGAACACTGAAGCTTTCTTT. Its protein is CASSQSLAGVNTEAFF.

The rearrangement uses TRBV6-5 and TRBJ2-3; 11 bases align to TRBD2. The CDR3 runs 17 residues. V was pared by 2 bases and J by 5 bases, with 9 bases of the junction left unmatched. Germline-derived CDR1 and CDR2 are MNHEY and SVGAGI. CDR3: CASSYLSSGGPKDTQYF. The DNA for the CDR3 is TGTGCCAGCAGTTACCTTTCTAGCGGGGGGCCAAAAGATACGCAGTATTTT.

This clonotype was observed a handful of times. This rearrangement joins TRBV5-6 to TRBJ1-6, with D tentatively TRBD1 (5 bases). The germline V gene has CDR1 SGHDT and CDR2 YYEEEE. Between the trimmed V and J ends, which lost 1 base and 9 bases, there was a span of 8 bases. CDR3 size: 13 residues. The CDR3 is CASSLPGSSPLHF. The CDR3 DNA reads TGTGCCAGCAGCTTGCCAGGGAGTTCACCCCTCCACTTT.

This clonotype was detected many times. The CDR3 here is CASSLLAGTGYHNEQFF. The DNA of the CDR3 is TGTGCCAGCAGCTTATTAGCCGGGACAGGGTACCACAATGAGCAGTTCTTC. The chain is built from TRBV7-9 and TRBJ2-1, with TRBD1 identical over 9 bases. CDR1 is SEHNR, CDR2 FQNEAQ, per germline (reference sequence). This CDR3 spans 17 amino acids. V lost 2 bases, J lost 5 bases, and 10 bases stayed unmatched. Full variable domain (outside the CDR3, taken from reference TRBV7-9 and TRBJ2-1): DTGVSQNPRHKITKRGQNVTFRCDPISEHNRLYWYRQTLGQGPEFLTYFQNEAQLEKSRLLSDRFSAERPKGSFSTLEIQRTEQGDSAMYLCASSLLAGTGYHNEQFFGPGTRLTVL.

In its sample, this clonotype was seen a few times. One end of the junction fails to match germline, which may point to a read error. V and J are TRBV5-1 and TRBJ2-2; D is ambiguous. This CDR3 is built from 8 residues. Per germline, CDR1 SGHRS and CDR2 YFSETQ. CDR3 sequence (DNA): TGCGCCAGCGAAGAGCAGGTTTTT. Protein: CASEEQVF. Using reference TRBV5-1 and TRBJ2-2 for the parts outside the CDR3, the full variable domain is KAGVTQTPRYLIKTRGQQVTLSCSPISGHRSVSWYQQTPGQGLQFLFEYFSETQRNKGNFPGRFSGRQFSNSRSEMNVSTLELGDSALYLCASEEQVFGEGSRLTVL.

Comment on this clonotype: Compared with germline, one end of the junction differs, possibly owing to a read error. CDR3 residues: CASTGQGRNPEAFF. For the CDR3, the DNA is TGTGCCAGCACGGGGCAGGGCCGGAACCCTGAAGCTTTCTTT. The chain combines TRBV5-6 with TRBJ1-1; a possible D gene is TRBD1 (5 bases). The length of the CDR3 is 14 residues. Germline values: CDR1 SGHDT, CDR2 YYEEEE.

The V call is TRBV15, the J call TRBJ1-2; 10 bases line up with TRBD1. The J segment lost 6 bases and the V segment lost 4 bases, leaving 11 bases of the junction unmatched. This CDR3 contains 16 residues. Germline values: CDR1 LNHNV, CDR2 YYDKDF (reference sequence). In DNA, the CDR3 is TGTGCCACCAGCACCCGCTGGACAGGGGGACAGAATGGCTACACCTTC. Translated, it gives CATSTRWTGGQNGYTF.

The genes are TRBV6-5 and TRBJ2-5, with 8 nucleotides matching TRBD2. In germline, CDR1 is MNHEY, CDR2 SVGAGI. The CDR3 is made up of 13 amino acids. Losses at the gene ends were 0 bases for V and 11 bases for J; bases not matched to a gene: 5. This CDR3 is CASSYSLLAGQYF. The CDR3 nucleotides read TGTGCCAGCAGTTACTCGCTTCTAGCGGGTCAGTACTTC.

The chain carries TRBV12-3 or TRBV12-4 and TRBJ1-2; 7 nucleotides line up with TRBD1. The CDR3 loop spans 14 amino acids. The trim removed 7 bases at V and 0 bases at J, leaving 5 bases unmatched. The chain's CDR3 is CASNNRGANYGYTF. The CDR3 coding sequence is TGTGCCAGCAACAACAGGGGAGCTAACTATGGCTACACCTTC.

A few counts support this clonotype. The chain links TRBV23-1 to TRBJ2-7; TRBD1 aligns across 10 bases. TRBV23-1 is marked as an open reading frame, function uncertain. Unmatched junction bases numbered 9, after V lost 6 bases and J lost 4 bases. This CDR3 has 15 amino acids. The CDR3 sequence is CASSRRRDRGYEQYV. CDR3 bases: TGCGCCAGCAGCCGCAGAAGGGACAGGGGATACGAGCAGTACGTC.

The J gene is TRBJ2-3, the V gene TRBV12-3 or TRBV12-4; D gene uncertain. The ends were cut back, 3 bases at V and 0 bases at J, with 7 bases in the middle. The CDR3 length is 14 residues. The CDR3 nucleotides are TGTGCCAGCAGTTTTGACGTCAGCACAGATACGCAGTATTTT. The encoded protein is CASSFDVSTDTQYF.

There are a few counts of this clonotype. The rearrangement joins TRBV5-6 to TRBJ1-3; D is possibly TRBD1 (6 bases). The CDR3 has 16 residues. Germline CDR1 is SGHDT and CDR2 is YYEEEE. Trimming took off 0 bases at V and 4 bases at J, with 14 bases between the two ends. CDR3: CASSLGWGGSGNTIYF. DNA for the CDR3: TGTGCCAGCAGCTTGGGATGGGGGGGCTCCGGAAACACCATATATTTT. The complete variable domain, with remaining parts taken from reference TRBV5-6 and TRBJ1-3, reads DAGVTQSPTHLIKTRGQQVTLRCSPKSGHDTVSWYQQALGQGPQFIFQYYEEEERQRGNFPDRFSGHQFPNYSSELNVNALLLGDSALYLCASSLGWGGSGNTIYFGEGSWLTVV.

The chain employs TRBV20-1 and TRBJ2-1, with 10 positions matching TRBD2. CDR1 is DFQATT, CDR2 SNEGSKA, per germline (reference sequence). This CDR3 comprises 15 residues. J lost 5 bases, V lost 0 bases, and 4 bases had no gene match. The CDR3 bases are TGCAGTGCTAGAGAGGCCAGCGGGGGGGACAATGAGCAGTTCTTC. Protein: CSAREASGGDNEQFF.

This sequence joins TRBV12-3 or TRBV12-4 and TRBJ2-7, with a tentative D call TRBD2 (7 bases). CDR3 length: 14 amino acids. V lost 7 bases and J 7 bases, leaving 20 bases between the germline ends. This CDR3 is CASTPRGGADEQYF. As DNA, the CDR3 is TGTGCCAGCACCCCAAGGGGGGGGGCCGATGAGCAGTACTTC.

This chain links TRBV14 with TRBJ1-5; D ambiguous. V was cut by 1 base and J by 0 bases, with 16 bases left in between. This CDR3 has 18 residues. Germline V gene data show CDR1 as SGHDN and CDR2 as FVKESK. The chain's CDR3 is CASSQAPCDAYSNQPQHF. The DNA for the CDR3 is TGTGCCAGCAGCCAAGCCCCGTGTGATGCGTATAGCAATCAGCCCCAGCATTTT.